The next 5 T cell receptor beta chains were all read from a single sample in a study of circulating CD8 cells and anti-PD-1 response in melanoma. The QIAseq Immune Repertoire TCR panel built the libraries from roughly 16 ng of total RNA. One entry per CDR3 protein results from TCRdb running MiXCR on the reads. The listing records 13 distinct CDR3 sequences. Live CD3+CD8+TCRalphabeta+ cells were sorted into four subsets by PD-1 and/or TIGIT. Specimen: CD8+ T cells from PBMCs, collected at baseline or after one month of anti-PD-1 therapy (not recorded which). The source of these receptors is a human donor with melanoma.

Regarding this clonotype: The junction departs from the called germline gene at one end, perhaps through a read error. V is TRBV4-3 and J is TRBJ2-3; D perhaps matches TRBD2 (7 bases). This CDR3 comprises 16 residues. Germline CDR1 LGHNA, CDR2 YSLEER. The CDR3 region has the DNA TGCGCCAGCAGCCGGAACCGGGGGGCGAGCACGGATACGCAGTATTTT. As protein: CASSRNRGASTDTQYF.

J is TRBJ2-3 and V is TRBV24-1; the match to TRBD2 covers 10 bases. Germline V gives CDR1 KGHDR, CDR2 SFDVKD. The J segment lost 14 bases and the V segment lost 0 bases, leaving 31 bases of the junction unmatched. The CDR3 consists of 22 residues. CDR3 in amino acids: CATSDLQIGLADDLASTDMLYF. DNA for the CDR3: TGTGCCACCAGTGATTTGCAGATCGGACTAGCGGACGACTTGGCTAGCACAGATATGCTGTATTTT.

This clonotype is labeled as hyperexpanded. V is TRBV24-1 and J is TRBJ2-3; 10 positions agree with TRBD2. The CDR3 sequence is 22 residues long. V lost 0 bases to trimming and J lost 0 bases; unmatched junction nucleotides: 17. Germline V lookup: CDR1 KGHDR, CDR2 SFDVKD. The CDR3 DNA follows: TGTGCCACCAGTGATTTGCAAATCGGACTAGCGGACGACTTGGCTAGCACAGATACGCAGTATTTT. Translating gives CATSDLQIGLADDLASTDTQYF.

In its sample, this clonotype ranks as hyperexpanded. The genes are TRBV24-1 and TRBJ2-1, with 10 positions matching TRBD1. Looked up from germline, CDR1 is KGHDR and CDR2 is SFDVKD. V lost 4 bases to trimming and J lost 6 bases; unmatched junction nucleotides: 5. This CDR3 is 15 amino acids long. The CDR3: CATSESGTGVNEQFF. In DNA, the CDR3 is TGTGCCACCAGTGAATCCGGGACAGGGGTCAATGAGCAGTTCTTC.

By share, this clonotype ranks as hyperexpanded (1% or more). The J gene is TRBJ2-1, the V gene TRBV6-5; no definite D call. Germline CDR1 reads MNHEY; CDR2 reads SVGAGI. The CDR3 has 16 amino acids. Between the trimmed V and J ends, which lost 0 bases and 3 bases, there was a span of 12 bases. The CDR3 region is CASSYSPPSRYNEQFF. Here the CDR3 DNA reads TGTGCCAGCAGTTACTCTCCCCCTAGTCGCTACAATGAGCAGTTCTTC.